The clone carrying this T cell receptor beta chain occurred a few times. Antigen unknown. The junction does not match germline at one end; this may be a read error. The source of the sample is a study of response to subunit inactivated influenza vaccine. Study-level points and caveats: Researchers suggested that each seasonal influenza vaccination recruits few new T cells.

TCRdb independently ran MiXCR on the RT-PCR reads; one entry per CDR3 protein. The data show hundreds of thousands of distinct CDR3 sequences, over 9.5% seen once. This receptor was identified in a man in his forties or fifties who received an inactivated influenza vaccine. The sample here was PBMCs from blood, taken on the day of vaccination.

The CDR3 loop reads CASSLGARGPIF. DNA for the CDR3: TGTGCCAGCAGCTTGGGGGCTAGGGGCCCGATCTTC. The genes are TRBV7-9 and TRBJ2-5; tentatively, D is TRBD1 (6 bases). This CDR3 region has 12 residues. Germline lookup yields CDR1 SEHNR and CDR2 FQNEAQ (reference sequence).